This TCR beta chain was found in a study of T-cell memory formation after mild COVID-19. Study summary: The two donors had largely donor-specific TCR clusters.

This clonotype was detected only a few times. A 5'RACE reaction primed in the constant segment made cDNA libraries of TCR alpha and TCR beta, and these carried sample barcodes and UMIs. TCRdb analysed the 5' RACE reads with MiXCR anew, one entry per CDR3 protein. The sample has approximately 300,000 distinct CDR3 sequences, roughly 15% seen once. The V gene's germline CDR1 is ENHRY and CDR2 SYGVKD. The CDR3 totals 15 residues. Trimming removed 6 bases at V and 2 bases at J, with 15 bases between. This TCR was recovered from a man aged 18 to 30 who had mild COVID-19 (a few samples of this study predate the infection). Cell type and time point are not known. The sample was PBMCs or a T cell subset sorted from them (not recorded which). The gene calls are TRBV10-3 and TRBJ2-3, with D perhaps TRBD2 (5 bases). As DNA, the CDR3 is TGTGCCATCAGAGCGGTTTCCGGAAACACAGATACGCAGTATTTT. This encodes CAIRAVSGNTDTQYF.